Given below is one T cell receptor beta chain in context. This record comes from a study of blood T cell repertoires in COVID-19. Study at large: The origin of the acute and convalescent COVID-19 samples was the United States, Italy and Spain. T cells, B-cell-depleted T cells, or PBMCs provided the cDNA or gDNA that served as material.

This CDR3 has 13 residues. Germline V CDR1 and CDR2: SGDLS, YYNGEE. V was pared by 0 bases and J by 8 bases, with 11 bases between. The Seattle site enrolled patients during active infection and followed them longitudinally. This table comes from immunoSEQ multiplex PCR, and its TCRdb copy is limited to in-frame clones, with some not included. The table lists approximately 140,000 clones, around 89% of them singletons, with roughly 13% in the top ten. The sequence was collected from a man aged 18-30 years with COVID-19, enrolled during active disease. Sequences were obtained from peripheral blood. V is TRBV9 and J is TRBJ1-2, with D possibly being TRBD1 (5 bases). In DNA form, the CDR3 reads TGTGCCAGCAGCGTAGGGCAGGGTGACGGCTACACCTTC. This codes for CASSVGQGDGYTF.